These 17 T cell receptor beta chains share one sample of origin, sequenced in a study of control samples from healthy donors and cancer patients. The protocol was immunoSEQ multiplex PCR, while the TCRdb copy is restricted to in-frame clones and leaves out a portion. The data contain about 150,000 clones, 93% of them singletons. Sequencing was performed on blood. These TCRs come from a man in his late teens or twenties in good health.

J is TRBJ1-2 and V is TRBV6-2 or TRBV6-3; D gene unclear. Between the trimmed V and J ends, which lost 5 bases and 7 bases, there was a span of 17 bases. The germline gives CDR1 MNHEY, CDR2 SVGEGT. CDR3 size: 14 residues. DNA for the CDR3: TGTGCCAGCAGTCGATCTCGACGGGCCCTTGGCTACACCTTC. It yields the protein CASSRSRRALGYTF.

V usage is TRBV6-2 or TRBV6-3 and J usage is TRBJ1-5, with a weak D call TRBD1 (5 bases). Trimming shortened V by 5 bases and J by 3 bases, and 14 bases separated the two germline ends. The germline V gene encodes CDR1 MNHEY and CDR2 SVGEGT. This CDR3 contains 15 residues. The CDR3 here is CASSTGTEVNQPQHF. The DNA for the CDR3 is TGTGCCAGCAGTACCGGGACTGAAGTCAATCAGCCCCAGCATTTT.

The chain employs TRBV7-2 and TRBJ2-2; D unclear. CDR1 is SGHTA and CDR2 is FQGNSA in the germline V gene. Deletions cut 2 bases from V and 3 bases from J, with 13 bases between. The CDR3 runs to 16 residues. For the CDR3, the DNA is TGTGCCAGCAGCTTACAATATCGTGTGGACACCGGGGAGCTGTTTTTT. Amino acid sequence: CASSLQYRVDTGELFF.

This clone was observed a few times. This chain uses TRBV9 with TRBJ2-1; weak D call: TRBD2 (6 bases). CDR3 length equals 16 residues. The V gene lost 0 bases and the J gene lost 7 bases, with 17 bases spanning the gap. CDR1 is SGDLS and CDR2 is YYNGEE in the germline V gene. CDR3 DNA sequence: TGTGCCAGCAGCGTAGGGGGTAGCGGCTACGATAATGAGCAGTTCTTC. Its translation is CASSVGGSGYDNEQFF.

The chain joins TRBV4-1 to TRBJ1-1; D unclear. Trimming removed 1 base at V and 4 bases at J, with 10 bases between. Germline V gene sequence: CDR1 MGHRA, CDR2 YSYEKL. The CDR3 consists of 14 residues. This chain's CDR3 is CASSQAVAVTEAFF. DNA of the CDR3: TGCGCCAGCAGCCAAGCCGTCGCAGTCACTGAAGCTTTCTTT.

The rearrangement uses TRBV27 and TRBJ2-7, with D possibly TRBD2 on 6 matching bases. Germline CDR1 MNHEY, CDR2 SMNVEV (reference sequence). There are 12 residues in the CDR3. Trimming shortened V by 8 bases and J by 0 bases, and 8 bases separated the two germline ends. This CDR3 is CASGLYSYEQYF. The CDR3 DNA reads as TGTGCCAGCGGACTATACTCCTACGAGCAGTACTTC.

The rearrangement joins TRBV5-1 to TRBJ2-7; the match to TRBD2 covers 9 bases. From germline, CDR1 is SGHRS and CDR2 YFSETQ. The V segment lost 2 bases and the J segment 4 bases; nucleotides outside the gene matches: 10. CDR3 size: 16 residues. CDR3 coding DNA: TGCGCCAGCAGCTTTTCTAGCGGGATTGAGGGGTACGAGCAGTACTTC. Protein product: CASSFSSGIEGYEQYF.

This clone was found a few times. The chain joins TRBV12-3 or TRBV12-4 to TRBJ2-7; tentatively, D is TRBD1 or TRBD2 (5 bases each). V lost 8 bases, J lost 2 bases, and 10 bases lay in between. This CDR3 region has 12 residues. CDR3 region: CASSWGTYEQYF. The CDR3 DNA follows: TGTGCCAGCTCTTGGGGGACCTACGAGCAGTACTTC.

The chain uses TRBV27 and TRBJ2-1; TRBD2 agrees at 11 bases. CDR1 is MNHEY and CDR2 is SMNVEV in the germline V gene (reference sequence). The CDR3 consists of 15 residues. Germline trimming cut 6 bases from V and 7 bases from J; bases unmatched to any gene: 8. CDR3 nucleotide sequence: TGTGCCAGCAGCGAGCTGCTAGCGGGGGGTAATGAGCAGTTCTTC. It is translated as CASSELLAGGNEQFF.

This chain uses TRBV25-1 with TRBJ1-3, with a tentative D call TRBD1 (5 bases). V lost 2 bases to trimming and J lost 5 bases, with 19 bases between them. The CDR3 covers 17 residues. CDR1 and CDR2 (germline): MGHDK, SYGVNS. The CDR3 DNA sequence: TGTGCCAGCAGTGAAGTGAGGGGCAGGGTCCCACGAAACACCATATATTTT. Protein product: CASSEVRGRVPRNTIYF.

The chain couples TRBV6-5 to TRBJ2-1; D gene ambiguous. Trimming removed 0 bases from V and 7 bases from J, with 7 bases in between. CDR3 length: 13 residues. Per the germline V gene, CDR1 is MNHEY and CDR2 is SVGAGI. The CDR3 region is CASSYSSSNEQFF. CDR3 coding DNA: TGTGCCAGCAGTTACTCGTCTAGTAATGAGCAGTTCTTC.

This sequence joins TRBV30 and TRBJ1-6; a weak D match, TRBD1 (6 bases). V was cut by 0 bases and J by 9 bases, with 15 bases left in between. Germline CDR1 is GTSNPN and CDR2 is SVGIG (reference sequence). This CDR3 region has 15 residues. The CDR3 DNA follows: TGTGCCTGGAGTGTAGCGTCGGGGGCAGGTTCACCCCTCCACTTT. Its translation: CAWSVASGAGSPLHF. Supplemented by reference TRBV30 and TRBJ1-6, the full variable domain reads SQTIHQWPATLVQPVGSPLSLECTVEGTSNPNLYWYRQAAGRGLQLLFYSVGIGQISSEVPQNLSASRPQDRQFILSSKKLLLSDSGFYLCAWSVASGAGSPLHFGNGTRLTVT.

This clone was recorded once. This CDR3 is CASSFFDDHSGNTIYF. Here the CDR3 DNA reads TGTGCCAGCAGCTTTTTCGACGATCACTCTGGAAACACCATATATTTT. This sequence joins TRBV7-2 and TRBJ1-3; D is undetermined. The V and J ends lost 3 bases and 0 bases respectively, with 12 bases between them. This CDR3 comprises 16 residues. CDR1 and CDR2 from the germline V gene are SGHTA and FQGNSA. Together with reference TRBV7-2 and TRBJ1-3, the CDR3 gives the full variable domain: GAGVSQSPSNKVTEKGKDVELRCDPISGHTALYWYRQSLGQGLEFLIYFQGNSAPDKSGLPSDRFSAERTGGSVSTLTIQRTQQEDSAVYLCASSFFDDHSGNTIYFGEGSWLTVV.

The V gene is TRBV7-3, the J gene TRBJ2-7, with a possible D match to TRBD1 (6 bases). The CDR3 runs 16 residues. Trimming left V 8 bases short and J 5 bases short, with 25 bases between. Germline V lookup: CDR1 SGHTA, CDR2 FQGTGA. For the CDR3, the DNA is TGTGCCAGCGTCATACGGACAGAGGATGAGCAGAACGAGCAGTACTTC. Translation: CASVIRTEDEQNEQYF.

The chain recombines TRBV18 with TRBJ1-6, with no clear D. Trimming removed 6 bases from V and 8 bases from J, with 11 bases in between. Germline lookup yields CDR1 KGHSH and CDR2 LQKENI. This CDR3 is 13 amino acids long. The DNA of the CDR3 is TGTGCCAGCTCGGGCGGGTTGGATTCACCCCTCCACTTT. Protein sequence: CASSGGLDSPLHF.

The chain has TRBV23-1 and TRBJ2-7; 9 bases are shared with TRBD1. TRBV23-1 is sorted into the ORF group, with uncertain function. This CDR3 has 17 residues. With V trimmed by 4 bases and J by 5 bases, 15 bases remained unmatched. The CDR3 region has the DNA TGCGCCAGCAGTCGATACAGGGGGCATCGATGGATGAACGAGCAGTACTTC. This codes for CASSRYRGHRWMNEQYF.

The chain has TRBV19 and TRBJ2-3, with 9 positions matching TRBD1. The germline V gene encodes CDR1 LNHDA and CDR2 SQIVND (reference sequence). V shed 5 bases, J shed 3 bases, and the junction held 6 bases outside the gene matches. This CDR3 is 15 amino acids long. Written as DNA, the CDR3 is TGTGCCAGTAGTGCGAAAGGACAGGGGACAGATACGCAGTATTTT. Residues: CASSAKGQGTDTQYF.